This T cell receptor beta chain emerged from a study of cytomegalovirus exposure and HLA in healthy donors. Study conclusions and caveats: Among TCR beta chains, those listed as cytomegalovirus-associated numbered 164. Because they were indistinguishable, some V segments, including TRBV6-2 and TRBV6-3, were excluded.

CDR3 length: 12 amino acids. CDR1 is PRHDT and CDR2 is FYEKMQ in the germline V gene (reference sequence). V lost 4 bases and J 7 bases, leaving 11 bases between the germline ends. This clone was recorded a few times. The antigen remains unidentified. This PCR relied on a set of 60 Vbeta primers and 13 Jbeta primers. The repertoire was sequenced with immunoSEQ multiplex PCR; TCRdb's copy has only in-frame clones and lacks some. The sample carries roughly 200,000 clones, around 78% recorded once. The sample comprised PBMCs. The sequence came from a man under 40 in good health and CMV-seronegative. J is TRBJ2-7 and V is TRBV13; D unresolved. The CDR3 nucleotides are TGTGCCAGCAGCTCCCTCAGTTTGGAGCAGTACTTC. As protein: CASSSLSLEQYF.